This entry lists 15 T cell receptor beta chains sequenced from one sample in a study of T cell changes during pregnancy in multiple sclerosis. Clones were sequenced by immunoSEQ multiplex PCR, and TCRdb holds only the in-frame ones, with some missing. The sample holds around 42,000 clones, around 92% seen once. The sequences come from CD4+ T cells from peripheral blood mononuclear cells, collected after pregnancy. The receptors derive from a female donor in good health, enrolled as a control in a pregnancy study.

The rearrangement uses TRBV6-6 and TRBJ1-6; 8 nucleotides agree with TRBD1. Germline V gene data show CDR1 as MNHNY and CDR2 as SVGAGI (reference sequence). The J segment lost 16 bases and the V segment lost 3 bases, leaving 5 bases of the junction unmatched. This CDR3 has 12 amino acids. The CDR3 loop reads CASSYRDRTLHF. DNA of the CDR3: TGTGCCAGCAGTTATCGGGACAGGACACTCCACTTT.

CDR3 sequence reads: CASSLFGSSGSNSYNEQFF. The CDR3 region has the DNA TGTGCCAGCAGCCTATTCGGGTCTAGCGGGAGCAACTCCTACAATGAGCAGTTCTTC. V usage is TRBV7-9 and J usage is TRBJ2-1; 10 bases align to TRBD2. Germline loops: CDR1 SEHNR, CDR2 FQNEAQ (reference sequence). Unmatched junction bases numbered 13, after V lost 5 bases and J lost 0 bases. This CDR3 is built from 19 residues.

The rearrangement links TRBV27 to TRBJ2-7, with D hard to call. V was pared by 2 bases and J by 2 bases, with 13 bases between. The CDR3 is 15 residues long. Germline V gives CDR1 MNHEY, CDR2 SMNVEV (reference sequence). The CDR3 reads CASSLAALYAYEQYF. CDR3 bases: TGTGCCAGCAGTTTAGCGGCACTGTATGCCTACGAGCAGTACTTC.

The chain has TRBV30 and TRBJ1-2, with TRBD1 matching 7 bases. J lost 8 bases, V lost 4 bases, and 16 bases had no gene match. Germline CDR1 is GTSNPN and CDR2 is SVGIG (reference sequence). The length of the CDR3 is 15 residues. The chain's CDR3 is CAWTRRRGGVDGYTF. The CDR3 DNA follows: TGTGCCTGGACGAGAAGAAGAGGGGGCGTAGACGGCTACACCTTC.

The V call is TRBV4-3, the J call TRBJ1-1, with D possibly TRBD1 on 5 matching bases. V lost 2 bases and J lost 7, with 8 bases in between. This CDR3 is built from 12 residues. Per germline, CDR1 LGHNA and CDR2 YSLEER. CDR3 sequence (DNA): TGCGCCAGCAGCCAACAGCAGGGTGAAGCTTTCTTT. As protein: CASSQQQGEAFF.

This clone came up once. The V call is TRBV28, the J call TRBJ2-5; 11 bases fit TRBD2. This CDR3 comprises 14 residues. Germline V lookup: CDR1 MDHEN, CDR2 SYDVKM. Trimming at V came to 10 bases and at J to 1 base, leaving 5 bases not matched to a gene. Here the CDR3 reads CAITSGGIQETQYF. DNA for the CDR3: TGTGCCATCACTAGCGGGGGAATCCAAGAGACCCAGTACTTC. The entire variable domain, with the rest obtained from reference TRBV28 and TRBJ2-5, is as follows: DVKVTQSSRYLVKRTGEKVFLECVQDMDHENMFWYRQDPGLGLRLIYFSYDVKMKEKGDIPEGYSVSREKKERFSLILESASTNQTSMYLCAITSGGIQETQYFGPGTRLLVL.

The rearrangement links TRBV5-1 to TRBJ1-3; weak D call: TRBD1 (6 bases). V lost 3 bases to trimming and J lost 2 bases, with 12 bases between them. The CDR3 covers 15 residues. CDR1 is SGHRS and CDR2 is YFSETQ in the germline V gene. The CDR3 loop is CASSSQQGPGNTIYF. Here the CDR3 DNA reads TGCGCCAGCAGCTCACAACAGGGACCTGGAAACACCATATATTTT.

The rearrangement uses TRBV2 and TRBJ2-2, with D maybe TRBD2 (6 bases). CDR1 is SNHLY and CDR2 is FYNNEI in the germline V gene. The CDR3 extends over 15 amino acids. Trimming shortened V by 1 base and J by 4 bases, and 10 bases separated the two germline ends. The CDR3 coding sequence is TGTGCCAGCAGTGAAGAGGGGACTTTCACCGGGGAGCTGTTTTTT. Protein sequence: CASSEEGTFTGELFF.

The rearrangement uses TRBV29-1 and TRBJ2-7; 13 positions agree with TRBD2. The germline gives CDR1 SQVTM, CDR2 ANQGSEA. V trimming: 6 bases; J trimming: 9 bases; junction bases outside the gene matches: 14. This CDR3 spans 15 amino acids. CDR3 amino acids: CSVSLTSGTSGAQYF. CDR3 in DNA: TGCAGCGTCTCCTTGACCTCCGGGACTAGCGGGGCGCAGTACTTC.

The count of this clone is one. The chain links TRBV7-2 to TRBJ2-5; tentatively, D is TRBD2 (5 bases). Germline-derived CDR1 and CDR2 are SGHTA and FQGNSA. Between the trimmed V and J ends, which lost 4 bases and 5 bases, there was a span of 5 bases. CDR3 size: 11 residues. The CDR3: CASSWEETQYF. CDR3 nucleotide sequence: TGTGCCAGCAGCTGGGAGGAGACCCAGTACTTC.

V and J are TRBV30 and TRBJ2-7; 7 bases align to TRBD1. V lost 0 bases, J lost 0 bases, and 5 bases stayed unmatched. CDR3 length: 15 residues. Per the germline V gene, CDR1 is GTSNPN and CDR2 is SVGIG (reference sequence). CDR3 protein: CAWSVRGGRSYEQYF. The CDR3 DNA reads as TGTGCCTGGAGTGTACGAGGGGGCCGCTCCTACGAGCAGTACTTC.

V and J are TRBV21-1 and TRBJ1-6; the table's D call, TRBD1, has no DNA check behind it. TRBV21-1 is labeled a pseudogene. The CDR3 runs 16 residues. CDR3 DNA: TGTGCCAGCAGCAGTATTCCAGGGATTTGGAATTCACCCCTCCACTTT. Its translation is CASSSIPGIWNSPLHF.

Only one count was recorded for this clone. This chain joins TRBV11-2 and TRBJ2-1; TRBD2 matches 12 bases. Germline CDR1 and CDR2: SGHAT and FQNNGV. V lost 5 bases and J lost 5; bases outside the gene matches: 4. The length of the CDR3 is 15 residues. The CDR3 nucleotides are TGTGCCAGCAGCCGAGGACTAGCGGGGAACAATGAGCAGTTCTTC. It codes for CASSRGLAGNNEQFF.

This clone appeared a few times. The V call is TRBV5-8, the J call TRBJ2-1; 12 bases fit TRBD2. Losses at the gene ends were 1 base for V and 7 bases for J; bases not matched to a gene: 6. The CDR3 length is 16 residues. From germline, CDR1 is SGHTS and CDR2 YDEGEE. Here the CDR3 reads CASSLFGTSGRNEQFF. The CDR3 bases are TGTGCCAGCAGCTTGTTTGGGACTAGCGGGCGGAATGAGCAGTTCTTC.

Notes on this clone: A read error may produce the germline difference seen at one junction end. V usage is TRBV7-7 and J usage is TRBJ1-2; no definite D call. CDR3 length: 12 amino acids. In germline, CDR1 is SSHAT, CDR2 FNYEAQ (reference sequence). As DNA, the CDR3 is TGTGCTAGCAGCTTAGGTGGCGGCGTTTCCACCTTC. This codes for CASSLGGGVSTF.